Shown below are 15 T cell receptor beta chains from a single sample sequenced in a study of shared clonotypes between healthy human individuals. TCRdb's table, derived via immunoSEQ multiplex PCR, lists solely in-frame clones and lacks some. Of around 1 million clones listed, around three quarters are singletons. Sequencing was carried out using memory CD4+ T cells sorted from blood. Noted subset: CD45RA-negative fraction. These receptors originate from a man between 18 and 29 years old in good health.

In regard to this clone: The sample carries other DNA sequences with the same CDR3. The V call is TRBV7-2, the J call TRBJ2-5; TRBD2 matches at 13 bases. Per germline, CDR1 SGHTA and CDR2 FQGNSA. V dropped 5 bases and J dropped 3; count of bases not matched to a gene: 6. This CDR3 contains 16 residues. The CDR3 coding sequence is TGTGCCAGCAGCCCCGGGACTAGCGGGGCGAAAGAGACCCAGTACTTC. Its translation is CASSPGTSGAKETQYF.

This clone was seen once. Just one base apart from a much larger clone, this may be a read error. This chain links TRBV27 with TRBJ2-3, with 7 bases aligning to TRBD1. J was trimmed by 3 bases and V by 5 bases; bases with no gene match: 2. CDR1 and CDR2 (germline): MNHEY, SMNVEV (reference sequence). The CDR3 sequence is 13 residues long. CDR3 loop: CASSQQGTDTQYF. As DNA, the CDR3 is TGTGCCAGCAGTCAACAGGGGACAGATACGCAGTATTTT.

This sequence joins TRBV29-1 and TRBJ2-3; TRBD2 matches 8 bases. This CDR3 has 12 residues. Germline V gives CDR1 SQVTM, CDR2 ANQGSEA. J lost 7 bases, V lost 5 bases, and 5 bases had no gene match. This chain's CDR3 is CSVQTSGHTQYF. The CDR3 DNA is TGCAGCGTTCAAACTAGCGGCCATACGCAGTATTTT.

Only one count was recorded for this clone. V is TRBV7-9 and J is TRBJ2-3; the D gene is possibly TRBD1 (5 bases). Trimming took off 0 bases at V and 6 bases at J, with 13 bases between the two ends. Germline CDR1 and CDR2: SEHNR and FQNEAQ (reference sequence). The CDR3 consists of 15 residues. The CDR3 coding sequence is TGTGCCAGCAGCTTAGCCAGCCAGGGCAGCGATACGCAGTATTTT. Translation: CASSLASQGSDTQYF.

This clone was seen just once. The chain uses TRBV5-1 and TRBJ2-6; weak D call: TRBD1 (5 bases). Per germline, CDR1 SGHRS and CDR2 YFSETQ. The V end lost 4 bases, the J end lost 4 bases, and 12 bases lay between the germline ends. This CDR3 region has 15 residues. The CDR3 nucleotides read TGCGCCAGCAGCCCCCAGGGTACCGGGGCCAACGTCCTGACTTTC. This translates into CASSPQGTGANVLTF.

The count of this clone is one. V gene TRBV6-6 combines with J gene TRBJ2-3, with a possible D match to TRBD2 (6 bases). There are 15 residues in the CDR3. Trimming removed 6 bases from V and 2 bases from J, with 15 bases in between. Looked up from germline, CDR1 is MNHNY and CDR2 is SVGAGI (reference sequence). CDR3 DNA: TGTGCCAGCAGGGAAGGGGCGGGGTACACAGATACGCAGTATTTT. Protein product: CASREGAGYTDTQYF.

This clone was seen repeatedly, ten times or more. This chain joins TRBV2 and TRBJ2-5, with D perhaps given as TRBD1 or TRBD2 (5 bases each). Germline V gene lookup returns CDR1 SNHLY and CDR2 FYNNEI. The germline V and J ends were trimmed by 3 bases and 1 base, with 15 bases remaining between them. The CDR3 length is 16 residues. The CDR3 spells CASSDVGAAIQETQYF. The CDR3, as DNA: TGTGCCAGCAGTGATGTCGGGGCAGCTATCCAAGAGACCCAGTACTTC.

This clone was recorded many times. The V call is TRBV10-3, the J call TRBJ2-3; the D gene could be TRBD1 or TRBD2 (5 bases each). The germline CDR1 and CDR2 sequences are ENHRY and SYGVKD. The V end lost 6 bases, the J end lost 6 bases, and 10 bases lay between the germline ends. This CDR3 is 12 amino acids long. This CDR3 reads CAIRERGDTQYF. For the CDR3, the DNA is TGTGCCATCAGGGAGAGGGGTGATACGCAGTATTTT.

The rearrangement uses TRBV28 and TRBJ2-7; TRBD1 might be the D (5 bases). The germline V and J ends were trimmed by 3 bases and 3 bases, with 12 bases remaining between them. Germline assignment: CDR1 MDHEN and CDR2 SYDVKM. There are 14 residues in the CDR3. This chain's CDR3 is CASSFTGRVYEQYF. CDR3 nucleotides: TGTGCCAGCAGTTTTACCGGCAGGGTCTACGAGCAGTACTTC. The full variable domain, its missing parts supplied by reference TRBV28 and TRBJ2-7, is DVKVTQSSRYLVKRTGEKVFLECVQDMDHENMFWYRQDPGLGLRLIYFSYDVKMKEKGDIPEGYSVSREKKERFSLILESASTNQTSMYLCASSFTGRVYEQYFGPGTRLTVT.

The CDR3 DNA follows: TGTGCCAGCAGGCCGACCGGGACAGGGTCCGTCCCTGGTGGGGAGCTGTTTTTT. It specifies CASRPTGTGSVPGGELFF. The V and J genes are TRBV4-2 and TRBJ2-2; 9 bases line up with TRBD1. CDR3 length: 18 amino acids. V shed 6 bases and J 8 bases; nucleotides not matched to a gene: 19. In germline, CDR1 is LGHNA, CDR2 YNFKEQ.

This chain uses TRBV4-1 with TRBJ2-2; no clear D. The CDR3 is 16 amino acids. Trimming shortened V by 4 bases and J by 6 bases, and 18 bases separated the two germline ends. The germline gives CDR1 MGHRA, CDR2 YSYEKL. The CDR3 sequence: CASSPAKLSRAGELFF. CDR3 nucleotide sequence: TGCGCCAGCAGCCCAGCCAAGCTAAGTCGAGCCGGGGAGCTGTTTTTT.

V is TRBV5-4 and J is TRBJ2-6; TRBD1 aligns across 10 bases. CDR3 length equals 17 residues. Trimming removed 3 bases from V and 2 bases from J; junction bases left unmatched: 5. Germline V gene data show CDR1 as SGHNT and CDR2 as YYREEE (reference sequence). CDR3 region: CASSSPGQGTGANVLTF. CDR3 DNA: TGTGCCAGCAGCTCCCCGGGACAGGGGACTGGGGCCAACGTCCTGACTTTC.

The V call is TRBV5-1, the J call TRBJ1-3; D uncertain. Germline values: CDR1 SGHRS, CDR2 YFSETQ. V dropped 0 bases and J dropped 2 bases, with 9 bases sitting between them. This CDR3 region has 15 residues. CDR3 in amino acids: CASSLVGEAGNTIYF. Here the CDR3 DNA reads TGCGCCAGCAGCTTGGTCGGGGAGGCTGGAAACACCATATATTTT.

The rearrangement uses TRBV27 and TRBJ2-1; TRBD2 matches 9 bases. The CDR3 is 18 amino acids. The V and J ends lost 0 bases and 0 bases, in that order; junction bases with no gene match: 6. The germline V gene has CDR1 MNHEY and CDR2 SMNVEV (reference sequence). The chain's CDR3 is CASSLSTSGWPSYNEQFF. CDR3 DNA sequence: TGTGCCAGCAGTTTATCGACTAGCGGATGGCCCTCCTACAATGAGCAGTTCTTC.

In this sample, this clone turned up many times. The gene calls are TRBV5-8 and TRBJ2-1; 8 bases fit TRBD2. V shed 1 base and J 7 bases; nucleotides not matched to a gene: 7. This CDR3 spans 15 amino acids. CDR1 and CDR2 from the germline V gene are SGHTS and YDEGEE. The CDR3 spells CASSLLGLGPNEQFF. As DNA, the CDR3 is TGTGCCAGCAGCTTGCTGGGACTAGGTCCAAATGAGCAGTTCTTC.